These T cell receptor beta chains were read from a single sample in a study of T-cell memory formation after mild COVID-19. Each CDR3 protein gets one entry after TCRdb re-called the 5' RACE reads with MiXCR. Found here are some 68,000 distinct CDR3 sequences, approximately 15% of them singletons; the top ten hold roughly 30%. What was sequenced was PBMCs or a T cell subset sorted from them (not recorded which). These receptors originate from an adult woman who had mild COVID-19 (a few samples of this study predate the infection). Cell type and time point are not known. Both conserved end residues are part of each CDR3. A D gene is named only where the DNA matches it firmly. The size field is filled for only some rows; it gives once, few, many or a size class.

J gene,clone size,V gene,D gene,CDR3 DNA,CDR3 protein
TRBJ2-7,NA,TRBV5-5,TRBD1,TGTGCCAGCAGCCCGGGACAGGGGTCCCCCTACGAGCAGTACTTC,CASSPGQGSPYEQYF
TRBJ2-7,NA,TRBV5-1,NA,TGCGCCAGCAGCTTGGACCAATACAAGAGCTCCTACGAGCAGTACTTC,CASSLDQYKSSYEQYF
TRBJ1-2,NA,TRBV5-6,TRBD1,TGTGCCAGCAGTATAGGGACAGGGAGTGGCTACACCTTC,CASSIGTGSGYTF
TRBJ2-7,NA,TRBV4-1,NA,TGCGCCAGCAGCCATACAGGGAGGGGTTACGAGCAGTACTTC,CASSHTGRGYEQYF
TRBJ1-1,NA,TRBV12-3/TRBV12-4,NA,TGTGCCAGCAGTTTGGGGAGGATGAACACTGAAGCTTTCTTT,CASSLGRMNTEAFF
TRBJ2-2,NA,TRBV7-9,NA,TGTGCCAGCAGCTTAGGGGTCGCCGGGGAGCTGTTTTTT,CASSLGVAGELFF
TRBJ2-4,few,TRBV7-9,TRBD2,TGTGCCAGCAGCCCGGGGACTAGCGGGGCCAAAAACATTCAGTACTTC,CASSPGTSGAKNIQYF
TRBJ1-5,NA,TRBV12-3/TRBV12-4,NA,TGTGCCAGCAGTTTTGGAACACCAAATAGCAATCAGCCCCAGCATTTT,CASSFGTPNSNQPQHF
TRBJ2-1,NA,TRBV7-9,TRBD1,TGTGCCAGCAGCTACGGGACAGGAGTTTACAATGAGCAGTTCTTC,CASSYGTGVYNEQFF
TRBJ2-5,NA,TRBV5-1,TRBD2,TGCGCCAGCAGCTCAGGACTAGCGGTTTACGAGACCCAGTACTTC,CASSSGLAVYETQYF
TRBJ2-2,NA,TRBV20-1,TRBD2,TGCAGTGCTAGAGATCGACTAGCGGGTAACACCGGGGAGCTGTTTTTT,CSARDRLAGNTGELFF
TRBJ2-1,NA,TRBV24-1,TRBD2,TGTGCCACCAGTGATCTGCCGGGGGGTGTTGAGCAGTTCTTC,CATSDLPGGVEQFF
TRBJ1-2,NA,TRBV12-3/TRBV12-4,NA,TGTGCCAGCAGTTCGACAGTGATCAGCTATGGCTACACCTTC,CASSSTVISYGYTF
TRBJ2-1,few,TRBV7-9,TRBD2,TGTGCCAGCAGACTAGCGGGAGGGGGTGAGCAGTTCTTC,CASRLAGGGEQFF
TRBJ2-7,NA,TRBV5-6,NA,TGTGCCAGCAGCCTGGATCCTTCTCCGGCCTACGAGCAGTACTTC,CASSLDPSPAYEQYF
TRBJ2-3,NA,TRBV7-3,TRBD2,TGTGCCAGCAGTCCCAATAGCGGGTACGGCACAGATACGCAGTATTTT,CASSPNSGYGTDTQYF
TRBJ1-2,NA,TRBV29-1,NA,TGCAGCGTTGATGAGGGGCTGAACTATGGCTACACCTTC,CSVDEGLNYGYTF
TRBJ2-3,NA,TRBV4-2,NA,TGTGCCAGCAGCCAAGATAGGGGGTGGGGCACAGATACGCAGTATTTT,CASSQDRGWGTDTQYF
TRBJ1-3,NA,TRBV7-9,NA,TGTGCCAGCAGCCATCCAGGACAGTCGAACACCATATATTTT,CASSHPGQSNTIYF
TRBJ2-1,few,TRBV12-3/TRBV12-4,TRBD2,TGTGCCAGCAATCTTAGCGGGGGGGTGGACAATGAGCAGTTCTTC,CASNLSGGVDNEQFF
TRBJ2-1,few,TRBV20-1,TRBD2,TGCAGTGCCGACGCGGGAGGGCCCATGAAAGTTGGTCACAATGAGCAGTTCTTC,CSADAGGPMKVGHNEQFF
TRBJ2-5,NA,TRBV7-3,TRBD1,TGTGCCAGCAGCTTGGGGACAGGGGGCGCGGGGACCCAGTACTTC,CASSLGTGGAGTQYF
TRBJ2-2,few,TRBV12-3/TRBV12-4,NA,TGTGCCAGCAGTAACAGGGACACCGAGGCCGGGGAGCTGTTTTTT,CASSNRDTEAGELFF
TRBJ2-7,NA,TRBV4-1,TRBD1,TGCGCCAGCAGCCAGGGTGGACAGGGGGACTACGAGCAGTACTTC,CASSQGGQGDYEQYF
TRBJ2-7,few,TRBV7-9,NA,TGTGCCAGCAGCTTAGAGAACAGGCCCTCCTACGAGCAGTACTTC,CASSLENRPSYEQYF
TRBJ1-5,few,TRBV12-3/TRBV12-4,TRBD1,TGTGCCAGCAGTTTAAACAGGGGGGGTCAGCCCCAGCATTTT,CASSLNRGGQPQHF
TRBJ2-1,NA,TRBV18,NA,TGTGCCAGCTCAATCCGACCGGCGAGTGAGCAGTTCTTC,CASSIRPASEQFF
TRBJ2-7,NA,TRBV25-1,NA,TGTGCCAGCAGTGGGTGGGGGGCCGGCAACGAGCAGTACTTC,CASSGWGAGNEQYF
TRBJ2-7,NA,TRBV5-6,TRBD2,TGTGCCAGCAGCGGGGGACTAGCGGTTAGCTTCTACGAGCAGTACTTC,CASSGGLAVSFYEQYF
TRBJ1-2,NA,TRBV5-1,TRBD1,TGCGCCAGCAGCCCGGGACAGGGGTACGGCTATGGCTACACCTTC,CASSPGQGYGYGYTF